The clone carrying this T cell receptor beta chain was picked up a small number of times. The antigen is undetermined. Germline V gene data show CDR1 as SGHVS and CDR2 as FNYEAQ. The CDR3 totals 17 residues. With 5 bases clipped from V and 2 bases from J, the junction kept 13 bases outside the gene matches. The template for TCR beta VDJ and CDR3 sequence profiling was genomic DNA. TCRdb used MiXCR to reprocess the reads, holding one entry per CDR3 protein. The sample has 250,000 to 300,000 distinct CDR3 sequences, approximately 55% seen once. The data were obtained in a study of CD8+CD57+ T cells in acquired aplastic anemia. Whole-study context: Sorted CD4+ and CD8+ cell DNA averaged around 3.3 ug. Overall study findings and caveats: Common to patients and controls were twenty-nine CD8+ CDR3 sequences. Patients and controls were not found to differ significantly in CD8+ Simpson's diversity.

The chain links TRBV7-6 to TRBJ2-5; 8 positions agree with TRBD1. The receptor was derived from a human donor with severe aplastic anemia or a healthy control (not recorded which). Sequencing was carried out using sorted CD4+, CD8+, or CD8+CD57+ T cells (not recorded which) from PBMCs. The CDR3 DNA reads TGTGCCAGCAGCGCTAGTCACCGGACAGGGATGCAAGAGACCCAGTACTTC. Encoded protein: CASSASHRTGMQETQYF.